The 32 T cell receptor beta chains listed next were all sequenced from one sample in a study of PD-1 blockade in classical Hodgkin lymphoma. Every single patient, without exception, relapsed after autologous stem cell transplantation, and brentuximab vedotin exposure varied. Measured with immunoSEQ multiplex PCR; TCRdb has only the in-frame clones, and not every one. Seen here are 10,000 to 14,000 clones, about 79% observed once, and the top ten hold about 10%. This sample comprised peripheral blood mononuclear cells (PBMCs), obtained at baseline. The source of these receptors is a human donor with classical Hodgkin lymphoma.

Here the CDR3 DNA reads TGTGCCAGCAGTGACAGGGGCACGGCTAATGAAAAACTGTTTTTT. Its translation is CASSDRGTANEKLFF. The genes are TRBV2 and TRBJ1-4; tentative D call: TRBD1 (6 bases). V lost 3 bases to trimming and J lost 3 bases, with 11 bases between them. Germline V lookup: CDR1 SNHLY, CDR2 FYNNEI. CDR3 length equals 15 residues.

This clone occurred a few times. The CDR3 region is CASSSTGPGNEQFF. In DNA form, the CDR3 reads TGTGCCAGCAGCTCGACAGGGCCAGGCAATGAGCAGTTCTTC. The chain combines TRBV7-3 with TRBJ2-1; 7 bases match TRBD1. The CDR3 consists of 14 residues. V lost 4 bases to trimming and J lost 6 bases; unmatched junction nucleotides: 6. Germline-derived CDR1 and CDR2 are SGHTA and FQGTGA.

This clone was seen more than once but under ten times. The chain uses TRBV6-5 and TRBJ2-7; 9 bases map to TRBD1. This CDR3 has 16 residues. The germline V gene encodes CDR1 MNHEY and CDR2 SVGAGI. The ends lost 2 bases at V and 3 bases at J; junction bases unmatched: 8. CDR3 nucleotides: TGTGCCAGCAGTTACCAGAAGGGGACAGGGAACTACGAGCAGTACTTC. Protein sequence: CASSYQKGTGNYEQYF.

This chain joins TRBV19 and TRBJ2-1; TRBD2 matches at 10 bases. Germline assignment: CDR1 LNHDA and CDR2 SQIVND (reference sequence). There are 15 residues in the CDR3. J lost 4 bases, V lost 1 base, and 1 base had no gene match. The CDR3 loop reads CASSIAAGGYNEQFF. In DNA, the CDR3 is TGTGCCAGTAGTATAGCAGCGGGGGGGTACAATGAGCAGTTCTTC.

V is TRBV18 and J is TRBJ2-7; D is perhaps TRBD2 (6 bases). Trimming cost V 0 bases and J 7 bases, with 10 bases left between them. The CDR3 loop spans 13 amino acids. Germline V gene data show CDR1 as KGHSH and CDR2 as LQKENI. CDR3 sequence reads: CASSPPNGGEQYF. Here the CDR3 DNA reads TGTGCCAGCTCACCACCAAACGGGGGAGAGCAGTACTTC. Full variable domain (rest looked up from reference TRBV18 and TRBJ2-7): NAGVMQNPRHLVRRRGQEARLRCSPMKGHSHVYWYRQLPEEGLKFMVYLQKENIIDESGMPKERFSAEFPKEGPSILRIQQVVRGDSAAYFCASSPPNGGEQYFGPGTRLTVT.

The rearrangement joins TRBV19 to TRBJ2-2, with no clear D. CDR1 and CDR2 from the germline V gene are LNHDA and SQIVND (reference sequence). The CDR3 is 13 residues long. Between the trimmed V and J ends, which lost 4 bases and 7 bases, there was a span of 10 bases. CDR3 sequence: CASSTHTSGELFF. The CDR3 DNA is TGTGCCAGTAGTACCCACACGAGCGGGGAGCTGTTTTTT. Combining the CDR3 with reference TRBV19 and TRBJ2-2 gives the whole variable domain DGGITQSPKYLFRKEGQNVTLSCEQNLNHDAMYWYRQDPGQGLRLIYYSQIVNDFQKGDIAEGYSVSREKKESFPLTVTSAQKNPTAFYLCASSTHTSGELFFGEGSRLTVL.

The V call is TRBV10-3, the J call TRBJ2-2; a weak D match, TRBD2 (5 bases). This CDR3 region has 13 residues. The germline V gene encodes CDR1 ENHRY and CDR2 SYGVKD. V dropped 5 bases and J dropped 10 bases, with 14 bases sitting between them. CDR3 residues: CAISNTGIPELFF. CDR3 coding DNA: TGTGCCATCAGTAATACCGGGATCCCGGAGCTGTTTTTT.

This chain links TRBV5-1 with TRBJ2-7; D perhaps matches TRBD2 (6 bases). Germline values: CDR1 SGHRS, CDR2 YFSETQ. The V gene lost 2 bases and the J gene lost 1 base, with 10 bases spanning the gap. CDR3 length: 14 amino acids. CDR3 DNA: TGCGCCAGCAGCTTTCGACTAGGGTCCTACGAGCAGTACTTC. Its protein is CASSFRLGSYEQYF.

This chain connects TRBV6-5 to TRBJ1-2; the D gene is possibly TRBD1 (5 bases). V was cut by 8 bases and J by 4 bases, with 17 bases left in between. This CDR3 contains 14 residues. From germline, CDR1 is MNHEY and CDR2 SVGAGI. In nucleotides, the CDR3 is TGTGCCAGCGTAACCGGGGGGGTTGGCTATGGCTACACCTTC. Amino acids: CASVTGGVGYGYTF.

This clone was seen only a few times. The chain combines TRBV2 with TRBJ2-1; a possible D gene is TRBD1 (6 bases). V lost 1 base, J lost 6 bases, and 13 bases lay in between. The CDR3 is 15 residues long. CDR1 is SNHLY, CDR2 FYNNEI, per germline. The CDR3 DNA sequence: TGTGCCAGCAGTGAAGTTCAGGGGCAGGTCAATGAGCAGTTCTTC. Translating gives CASSEVQGQVNEQFF. The entire variable domain, with the rest obtained from reference TRBV2 and TRBJ2-1, is as follows: EPEVTQTPSHQVTQMGQEVILRCVPISNHLYFYWYRQILGQKVEFLVSFYNNEISEKSEIFDDQFSVERPDGSNFTLKIRSTKLEDSAMYFCASSEVQGQVNEQFFGPGTRLTVL.

This chain connects TRBV18 to TRBJ2-3; D remains unclear. V lost 1 base, J lost 5 bases, and 7 bases lay in between. This CDR3 region has 13 residues. The V gene's germline CDR1 is KGHSH and CDR2 LQKENI. CDR3 sequence: CASSPRVEDTQYF. In DNA form, the CDR3 reads TGTGCCAGCTCACCACGAGTTGAAGATACGCAGTATTTT.

V is TRBV5-1 and J is TRBJ2-5, with unresolved D. The V and J ends lost 2 bases and 3 bases respectively, with 8 bases between them. The CDR3 runs to 13 residues. Germline V gene lookup returns CDR1 SGHRS and CDR2 YFSETQ. The CDR3 is CASSLRDEETQYF. For the CDR3, the DNA is TGCGCCAGCAGCTTAAGGGATGAAGAGACCCAGTACTTC. The complete variable domain, with remaining parts taken from reference TRBV5-1 and TRBJ2-5, reads KAGVTQTPRYLIKTRGQQVTLSCSPISGHRSVSWYQQTPGQGLQFLFEYFSETQRNKGNFPGRFSGRQFSNSRSEMNVSTLELGDSALYLCASSLRDEETQYFGPGTRLLVL.

The chain couples TRBV4-3 to TRBJ2-7; 11 bases are a match to TRBD2. Germline V gene sequence: CDR1 LGHNA, CDR2 YSLEER. The CDR3 sequence is 20 residues long. The V gene end was trimmed by 0 bases and the J gene end by 3 bases; junction bases not matched to a gene: 16. The chain's CDR3 is CASSQDIYASGGLRGYEQYF. DNA of the CDR3: TGCGCCAGCAGCCAAGATATTTACGCTAGCGGGGGGTTAAGGGGCTACGAGCAGTACTTC.

This clone was observed once. The chain uses TRBV27 and TRBJ2-1; 8 positions match TRBD2. The CDR3 consists of 15 residues. Per the germline V gene, CDR1 is MNHEY and CDR2 is SMNVEV (reference sequence). Trimming removed 7 bases from V and 8 bases from J; junction bases left unmatched: 13. DNA of the CDR3: TGTGCCAGCACCCCGACTAGCGCTATGTCATATGAGCAGTTCTTC. Amino acids: CASTPTSAMSYEQFF.

The chain uses TRBV29-1 and TRBJ2-1, with 9 bases that match TRBD2. CDR3 length equals 13 residues. Germline V lookup: CDR1 SQVTM, CDR2 ANQGSEA. Trimming took 7 bases from V and 4 from J; bases not matched to a gene: 5. The CDR3 here is CSEVTSGYNEQFF. The CDR3 DNA reads as TGCAGCGAGGTTACTAGCGGGTACAATGAGCAGTTCTTC.

The chain is built from TRBV11-3 and TRBJ2-7; D is undetermined. This CDR3 has 14 amino acids. Looked up from germline, CDR1 is SGHNT and CDR2 is YENEEA. V lost 2 bases to trimming and J lost 1 base, with 9 bases between them. The CDR3 DNA follows: TGTGCCAGCAGCTTACGATCTGGGTCCTACGAGCAGTACTTC. Translating gives CASSLRSGSYEQYF.

The V and J genes are TRBV25-1 and TRBJ2-7, with TRBD2 matching 8 bases. Germline values: CDR1 MGHDK, CDR2 SYGVNS. The CDR3 has 13 residues. V was clipped by 4 bases and J by 5 bases; unmatched bases: 4. CDR3 loop: CASSAAGDHEQYF. For the CDR3, the DNA is TGTGCCAGCAGTGCAGCGGGAGACCACGAGCAGTACTTC.

This clone has just a few counts. V is TRBV4-2 and J is TRBJ2-2, with unresolved D. Germline values: CDR1 LGHNA, CDR2 YNFKEQ. This CDR3 comprises 16 residues. With 2 bases removed from V and 4 bases from J, the gap between germline ends came to 14 bases. CDR3: CASSQHLGRGTGELFF. For the CDR3, the DNA is TGTGCCAGCAGCCAACACCTGGGAAGAGGCACCGGGGAGCTGTTTTTT.

The rearrangement links TRBV5-1 to TRBJ1-1; D perhaps matches TRBD1 (6 bases). V dropped 0 bases and J dropped 5 bases, with 14 bases sitting between them. The CDR3 contains 15 residues. CDR1 is SGHRS, CDR2 YFSETQ, per germline. The CDR3 loop reads CASSLEQGVRTEAFF. In nucleotides, the CDR3 is TGCGCCAGCAGCTTGGAACAGGGAGTGAGAACTGAAGCTTTCTTT.

The table lists this clone with a few counts. The CDR3 here is CASSTPLAGSTDTQYF. The DNA of the CDR3 is TGTGCCAGCAGTACCCCACTAGCGGGAAGCACAGATACGCAGTATTTT. The chain carries TRBV6-6 and TRBJ2-3; 10 nucleotides agree with TRBD2. There are 16 residues in the CDR3. V lost 5 bases and J lost 0; bases outside the gene matches: 5. Germline lookup yields CDR1 MNHNY and CDR2 SVGAGI (reference sequence).

The rearrangement uses TRBV7-9 and TRBJ1-2, with 7 bases that match TRBD1. The CDR3 extends over 15 amino acids. V was clipped by 0 bases and J by 7 bases; unmatched bases: 8. The germline CDR1 and CDR2 sequences are SEHNR and FQNEAQ (reference sequence). CDR3 in amino acids: CASSLAGGAVSGYTF. As DNA, the CDR3 is TGTGCCAGCAGCTTAGCAGGGGGCGCGGTGAGTGGCTACACCTTC.

This chain connects TRBV6-5 to TRBJ1-1; D gene ambiguous. The CDR3 contains 13 residues. Germline CDR1 and CDR2: MNHEY and SVGAGI. Between the trimmed V and J ends, which lost 2 bases and 2 bases, there was a span of 6 bases. CDR3 bases: TGTGCCAGCAGTTACGTACCCAACACTGAAGCTTTCTTT. Protein: CASSYVPNTEAFF.

CDR3 bases: TGTGCCAGCAGTTTTAGCAATCAGCCCCAGCATTTT. Protein product: CASSFSNQPQHF. The V gene is TRBV28, the J gene TRBJ1-5; D not resolved. This CDR3 spans 12 amino acids. Looked up from germline, CDR1 is MDHEN and CDR2 is SYDVKM. V was cut by 3 bases and J by 0 bases, with 0 bases left in between.

This chain uses TRBV6-1 with TRBJ1-1; D is ambiguous. Germline CDR1 MNHNS, CDR2 SASEGT. This CDR3 is 15 amino acids long. Trimming removed 1 base at V and 0 bases at J, with 9 bases between. The CDR3 here is CASSEGPRMNTEAFF. DNA of the CDR3: TGTGCCAGCAGTGAAGGTCCCAGAATGAACACTGAAGCTTTCTTT.

V usage is TRBV27 and J usage is TRBJ2-7; 11 bases map to TRBD1. This CDR3 has 17 residues. The germline gives CDR1 MNHEY, CDR2 SMNVEV (reference sequence). V shed 1 base, J shed 2 bases, and the junction held 7 bases outside the gene matches. The CDR3 here is CASSLYAPGQGAYEQYF. Written as DNA, the CDR3 is TGTGCCAGCAGTTTATACGCCCCGGGACAGGGGGCCTACGAGCAGTACTTC.

The chain carries TRBV5-1 and TRBJ2-7; TRBD2 agrees at 9 bases. V was pared by 0 bases and J by 3 bases, with 4 bases of the junction left unmatched. This CDR3 has 15 amino acids. Germline CDR1 is SGHRS and CDR2 is YFSETQ. CDR3 coding DNA: TGCGCCAGCAGCTTGGGCCTAGCGGGAAACTACGAGCAGTACTTC. The encoded protein is CASSLGLAGNYEQYF.

V gene TRBV7-9 combines with J gene TRBJ2-3; possible D gene TRBD1, 5 bases. The CDR3 spans 15 residues. Between the trimmed V and J ends, which lost 4 bases and 4 bases, there was a span of 15 bases. Germline V gives CDR1 SEHNR, CDR2 FQNEAQ (reference sequence). Written as DNA, the CDR3 is TGTGCCAGCAGCTCAACGGACATGTTCGCAGATACGCAGTATTTT. It specifies CASSSTDMFADTQYF.

The CDR3: CASSLGQVGNTEAFF. In DNA, the CDR3 is TGTGCCAGCAGCTTAGGACAGGTGGGGAACACTGAAGCTTTCTTT. The genes are TRBV7-2 and TRBJ1-1, with D perhaps matching TRBD1 (6 bases). The V gene's germline CDR1 is SGHTA and CDR2 FQGNSA. Trimming took off 1 base at V and 1 base at J, with 10 bases between the two ends. The CDR3 length is 15 residues.

The sample holds a few counts of this clone. The chain joins TRBV6-1 to TRBJ2-7; 9 positions match TRBD1. The CDR3 loop spans 14 amino acids. With V trimmed by 6 bases and J by 3 bases, 6 bases remained unmatched. Germline values: CDR1 MNHNS, CDR2 SASEGT. The chain's CDR3 is CASRRGQGNYEQYF. The CDR3 coding sequence is TGTGCCAGCAGGCGAGGACAGGGGAACTACGAGCAGTACTTC.

The rearrangement joins TRBV27 to TRBJ1-1; D remains unclear. The germline V gene encodes CDR1 MNHEY and CDR2 SMNVEV (reference sequence). The CDR3 totals 13 residues. The V end lost 6 bases, the J end lost 1 base, and 9 bases lay between the germline ends. This chain's CDR3 is CASRRQGNTEAFF. The CDR3 bases are TGTGCCAGCAGGAGACAAGGGAACACTGAAGCTTTCTTT.

This chain links TRBV7-2 with TRBJ2-3, with TRBD2 identical over 11 bases. CDR1 is SGHTA, CDR2 FQGNSA, per germline. J was trimmed by 3 bases and V by 2 bases; bases with no gene match: 4. The CDR3 sequence is 16 residues long. CDR3 loop: CASSLLAGGQTDTQYF. The CDR3 coding sequence is TGTGCCAGCAGCTTACTAGCGGGGGGCCAGACAGATACGCAGTATTTT. The complete variable domain, with remaining parts taken from reference TRBV7-2 and TRBJ2-3, reads GAGVSQSPSNKVTEKGKDVELRCDPISGHTALYWYRQSLGQGLEFLIYFQGNSAPDKSGLPSDRFSAERTGGSVSTLTIQRTQQEDSAVYLCASSLLAGGQTDTQYFGPGTRLTVL.

This clone was observed once. V usage is TRBV4-2 and J usage is TRBJ2-3, with D perhaps given as TRBD1 or TRBD2 (7 bases each). CDR1 and CDR2 from the germline V gene are LGHNA and YNFKEQ. The CDR3 is 18 amino acids. V lost 2 bases to trimming and J lost 0 bases, with 18 bases between them. The CDR3 nucleotides read TGTGCCAGCAGCCAACCCCAGGGGGGGTACTTAAGCACAGATACGCAGTATTTT. It encodes CASSQPQGGYLSTDTQYF.